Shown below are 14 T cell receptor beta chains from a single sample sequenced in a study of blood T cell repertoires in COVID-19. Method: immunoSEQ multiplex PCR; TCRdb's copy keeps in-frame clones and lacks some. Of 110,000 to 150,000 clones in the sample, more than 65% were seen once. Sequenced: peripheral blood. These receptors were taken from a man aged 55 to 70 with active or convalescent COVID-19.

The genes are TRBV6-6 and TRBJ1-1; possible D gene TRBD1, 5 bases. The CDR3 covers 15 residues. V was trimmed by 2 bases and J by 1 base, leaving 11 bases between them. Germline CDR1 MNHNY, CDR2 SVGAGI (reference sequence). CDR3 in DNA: TGTGCCAGCAGTTACGGGGCCAGGGCGAACACTGAAGCTTTCTTT. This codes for CASSYGARANTEAFF.

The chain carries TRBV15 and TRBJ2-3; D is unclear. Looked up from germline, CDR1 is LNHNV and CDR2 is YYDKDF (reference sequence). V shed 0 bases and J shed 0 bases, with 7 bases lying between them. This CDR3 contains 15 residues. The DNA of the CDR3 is TGTGCCACCAGCAGAGATCAATTGAGCACAGATACGCAGTATTTT. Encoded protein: CATSRDQLSTDTQYF.

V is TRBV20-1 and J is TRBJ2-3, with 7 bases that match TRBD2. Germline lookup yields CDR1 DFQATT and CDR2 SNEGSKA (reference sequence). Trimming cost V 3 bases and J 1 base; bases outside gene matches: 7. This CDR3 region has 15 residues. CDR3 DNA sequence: TGCAGTGCTAGTCGGGAGGCCCCTCGCACAGATACGCAGTATTTT. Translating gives CSASREAPRTDTQYF.

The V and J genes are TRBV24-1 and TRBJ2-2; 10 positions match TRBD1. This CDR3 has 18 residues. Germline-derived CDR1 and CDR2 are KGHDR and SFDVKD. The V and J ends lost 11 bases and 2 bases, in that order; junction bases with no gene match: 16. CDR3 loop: CAIEAGTGALKNTGELFF. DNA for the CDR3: TGTGCCATCGAGGCCGGGACAGGGGCCCTGAAAAACACCGGGGAGCTGTTTTTT.

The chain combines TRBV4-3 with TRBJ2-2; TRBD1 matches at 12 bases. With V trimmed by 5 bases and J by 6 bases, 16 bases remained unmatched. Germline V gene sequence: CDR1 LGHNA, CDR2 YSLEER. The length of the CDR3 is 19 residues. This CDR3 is CASSIKRSGQGAQAGELFF. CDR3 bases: TGCGCCAGCAGCATCAAACGCTCGGGACAGGGGGCGCAAGCCGGGGAGCTGTTTTTT.

The CDR3 nucleotides read TGTGCCAGTAGTAAACTGGGTCAGGGTTTCCACTTATTCTTC. This codes for CASSKLGQGFHLFF. The genes are TRBV19 and TRBJ2-1; D is perhaps TRBD1 (5 bases). The length of the CDR3 is 14 residues. The V gene's germline CDR1 is LNHDA and CDR2 SQIVND (reference sequence). V shed 4 bases and J shed 16 bases, with 23 bases lying between them.

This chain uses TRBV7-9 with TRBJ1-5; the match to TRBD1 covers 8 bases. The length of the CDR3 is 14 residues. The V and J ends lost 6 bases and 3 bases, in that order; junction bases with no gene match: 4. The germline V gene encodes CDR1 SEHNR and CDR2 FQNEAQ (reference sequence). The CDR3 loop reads CASRSRGPNQPQHF. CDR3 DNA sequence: TGTGCCAGCAGGAGCAGGGGGCCCAATCAGCCCCAGCATTTT.

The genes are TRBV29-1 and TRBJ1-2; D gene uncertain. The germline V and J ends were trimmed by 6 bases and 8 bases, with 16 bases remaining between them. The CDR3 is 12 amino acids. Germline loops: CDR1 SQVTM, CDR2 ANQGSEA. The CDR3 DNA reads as TGCAGCGTCACCGGGGAATTTTACGGCTACACCTTC. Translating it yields CSVTGEFYGYTF.

Written as DNA, the CDR3 is TGTGCCAGCAGCCGGGGACTATCCACCGGGGAGCTGTTTTTT. It yields the protein CASSRGLSTGELFF. The chain links TRBV3-1 (or the pseudogene TRBV3-2) to TRBJ2-2; TRBD2 aligns across 7 bases. Unmatched junction bases numbered 3, after V lost 4 bases and J lost 4 bases. The germline V gene has CDR1 LGHDT and CDR2 YNNKEL (reference sequence). The CDR3 runs to 14 residues.

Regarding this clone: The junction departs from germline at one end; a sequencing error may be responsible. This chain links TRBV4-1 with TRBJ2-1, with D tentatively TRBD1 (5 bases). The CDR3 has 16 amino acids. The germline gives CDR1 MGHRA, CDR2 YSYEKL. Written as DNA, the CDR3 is TGCGCCAGCAGACAAGGGGTCGAGGCATCCTACAATGAGCAGTTCTTC. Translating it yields CASRQGVEASYNEQFF.

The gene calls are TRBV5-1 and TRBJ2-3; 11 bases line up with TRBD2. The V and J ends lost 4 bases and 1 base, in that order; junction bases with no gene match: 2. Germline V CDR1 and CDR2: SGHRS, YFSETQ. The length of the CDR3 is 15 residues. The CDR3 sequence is CASSLSGRGTDTQYF. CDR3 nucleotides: TGCGCCAGCAGCCTTAGCGGGAGGGGCACAGATACGCAGTATTTT. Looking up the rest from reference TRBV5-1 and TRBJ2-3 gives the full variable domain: KAGVTQTPRYLIKTRGQQVTLSCSPISGHRSVSWYQQTPGQGLQFLFEYFSETQRNKGNFPGRFSGRQFSNSRSEMNVSTLELGDSALYLCASSLSGRGTDTQYFGPGTRLTVL.

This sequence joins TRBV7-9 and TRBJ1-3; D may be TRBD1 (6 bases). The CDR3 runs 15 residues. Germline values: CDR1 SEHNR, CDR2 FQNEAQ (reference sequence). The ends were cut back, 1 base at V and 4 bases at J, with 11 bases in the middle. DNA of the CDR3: TGTGCCAGCAGCTTAGAGGGGGTGTCGGGAAACACCATATATTTT. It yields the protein CASSLEGVSGNTIYF.

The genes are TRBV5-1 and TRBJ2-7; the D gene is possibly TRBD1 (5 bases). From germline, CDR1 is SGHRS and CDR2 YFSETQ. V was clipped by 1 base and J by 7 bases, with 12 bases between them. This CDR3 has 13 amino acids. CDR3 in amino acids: CASSLKGLEEQYF. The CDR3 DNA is TGCGCCAGCAGCTTGAAGGGGCTAGAAGAGCAGTACTTC. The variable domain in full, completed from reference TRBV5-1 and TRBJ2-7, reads KAGVTQTPRYLIKTRGQQVTLSCSPISGHRSVSWYQQTPGQGLQFLFEYFSETQRNKGNFPGRFSGRQFSNSRSEMNVSTLELGDSALYLCASSLKGLEEQYFGPGTRLTVT.

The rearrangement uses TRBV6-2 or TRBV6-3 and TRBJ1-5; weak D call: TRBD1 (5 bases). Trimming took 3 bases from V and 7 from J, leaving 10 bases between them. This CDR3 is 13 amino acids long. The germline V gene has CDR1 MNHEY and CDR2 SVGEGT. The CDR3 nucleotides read TGTGCCAGCAGTTATTGGAGGGGACAGCCCCAGCATTTT. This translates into CASSYWRGQPQHF.